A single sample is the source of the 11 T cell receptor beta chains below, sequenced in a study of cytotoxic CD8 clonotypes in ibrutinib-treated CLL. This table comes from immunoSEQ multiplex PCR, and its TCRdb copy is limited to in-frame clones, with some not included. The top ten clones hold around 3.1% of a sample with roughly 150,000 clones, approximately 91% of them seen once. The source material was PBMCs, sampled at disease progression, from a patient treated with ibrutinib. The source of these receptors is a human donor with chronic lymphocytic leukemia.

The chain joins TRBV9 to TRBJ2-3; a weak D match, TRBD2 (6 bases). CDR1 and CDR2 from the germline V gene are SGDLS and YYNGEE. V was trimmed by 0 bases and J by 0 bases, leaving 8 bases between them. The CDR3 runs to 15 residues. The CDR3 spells CASSVVGGSTDTQYF. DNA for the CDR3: TGTGCCAGCAGCGTAGTTGGGGGGAGCACAGATACGCAGTATTTT.

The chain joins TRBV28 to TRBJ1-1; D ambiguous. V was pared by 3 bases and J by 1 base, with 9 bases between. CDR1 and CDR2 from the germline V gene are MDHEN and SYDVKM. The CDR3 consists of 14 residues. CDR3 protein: CASSLSGRNTEAFF. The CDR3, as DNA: TGTGCCAGCAGTTTGTCTGGCAGGAACACTGAAGCTTTCTTT.

CDR3 in amino acids: CASSYYPPNVGETQYF. CDR3 in DNA: TGTGCCAGCAGTTATTACCCCCCGAATGTGGGAGAGACCCAGTACTTC. The genes are TRBV27 and TRBJ2-5; D unresolved. The CDR3 sequence is 16 residues long. The V end lost 4 bases, the J end lost 4 bases, and 19 bases lay between the germline ends. Germline values: CDR1 MNHEY, CDR2 SMNVEV (reference sequence).

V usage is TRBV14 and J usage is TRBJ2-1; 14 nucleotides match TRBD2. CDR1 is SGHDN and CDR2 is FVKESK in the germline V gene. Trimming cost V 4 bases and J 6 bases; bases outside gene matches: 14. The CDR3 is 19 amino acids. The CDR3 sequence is CASSRGLAGGPLKANEQFF. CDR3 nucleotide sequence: TGTGCCAGCAGCCGTGGACTAGCGGGAGGCCCCCTTAAGGCCAATGAGCAGTTCTTC.

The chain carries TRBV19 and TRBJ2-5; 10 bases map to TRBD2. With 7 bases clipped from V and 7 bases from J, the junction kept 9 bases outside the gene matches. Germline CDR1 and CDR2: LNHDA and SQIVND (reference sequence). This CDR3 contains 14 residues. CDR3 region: CASTQSGRGGTQYF. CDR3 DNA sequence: TGTGCCAGTACCCAAAGCGGGAGGGGCGGGACCCAGTACTTC.

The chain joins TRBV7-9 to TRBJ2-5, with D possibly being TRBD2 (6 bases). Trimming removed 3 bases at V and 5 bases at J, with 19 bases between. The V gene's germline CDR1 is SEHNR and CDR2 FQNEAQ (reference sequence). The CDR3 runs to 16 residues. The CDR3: CASSFYSGGPRETQYF. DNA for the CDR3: TGTGCCAGCAGCTTTTACTCTGGAGGGCCTAGGGAGACCCAGTACTTC.

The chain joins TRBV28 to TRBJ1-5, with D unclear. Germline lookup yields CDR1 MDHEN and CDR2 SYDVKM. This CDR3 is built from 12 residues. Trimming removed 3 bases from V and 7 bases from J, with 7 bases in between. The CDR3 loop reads CASSLTVQPQHF. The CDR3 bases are TGTGCCAGCAGTTTGACTGTACAGCCCCAGCATTTT.

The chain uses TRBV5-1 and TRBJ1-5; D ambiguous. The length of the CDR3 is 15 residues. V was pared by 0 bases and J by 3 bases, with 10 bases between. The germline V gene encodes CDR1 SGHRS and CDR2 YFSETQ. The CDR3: CASSLAGNDNQPQHF. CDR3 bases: TGCGCCAGCAGCTTGGCGGGGAACGACAATCAGCCCCAGCATTTT.

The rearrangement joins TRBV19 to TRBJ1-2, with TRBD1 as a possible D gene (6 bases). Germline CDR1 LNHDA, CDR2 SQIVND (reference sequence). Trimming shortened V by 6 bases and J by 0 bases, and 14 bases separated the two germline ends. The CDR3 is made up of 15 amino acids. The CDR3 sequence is CASRHRDTANYGYTF. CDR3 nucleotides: TGTGCCAGTAGACACCGGGACACAGCTAACTATGGCTACACCTTC.

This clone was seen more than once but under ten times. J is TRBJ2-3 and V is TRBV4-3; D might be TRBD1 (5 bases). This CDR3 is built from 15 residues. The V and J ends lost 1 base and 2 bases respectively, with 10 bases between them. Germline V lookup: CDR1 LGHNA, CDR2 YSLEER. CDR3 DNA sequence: TGCGCCAGCAGCCAAGGAAGACAGAACACAGATACGCAGTATTTT. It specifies CASSQGRQNTDTQYF.

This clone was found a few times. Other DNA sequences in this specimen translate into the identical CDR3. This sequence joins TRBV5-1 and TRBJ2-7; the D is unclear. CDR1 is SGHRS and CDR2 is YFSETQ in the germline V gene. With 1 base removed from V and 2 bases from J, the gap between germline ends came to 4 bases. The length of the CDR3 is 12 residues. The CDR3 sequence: CASSLTAYEQYF. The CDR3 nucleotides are TGCGCCAGCAGCTTGACAGCCTACGAGCAGTACTTC. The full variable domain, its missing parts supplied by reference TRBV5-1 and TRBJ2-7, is KAGVTQTPRYLIKTRGQQVTLSCSPISGHRSVSWYQQTPGQGLQFLFEYFSETQRNKGNFPGRFSGRQFSNSRSEMNVSTLELGDSALYLCASSLTAYEQYFGPGTRLTVT.